Presented here are 23 T cell receptor beta chains from one specimen sequenced in a study of shared clonotypes between healthy human individuals. TCRdb's table, derived via immunoSEQ multiplex PCR, lists solely in-frame clones and lacks some. The table has over 700,000 clones, about two thirds seen once. The specimen sequenced was memory CD4+ T cells sorted from blood. Subset described: CD45RA-negative fraction. Receptors were obtained from a woman younger than 45 in good health.

This clone was picked up one time. CDR3 in amino acids: CASTGYLNTEAFF. The CDR3 DNA reads as TGTGCCAGCACGGGGTATCTGAACACTGAAGCTTTCTTT. The chain recombines TRBV7-2 with TRBJ1-1; D not resolved. Germline CDR1 is SGHTA and CDR2 is FQGNSA. This CDR3 region has 13 residues. The V end lost 7 bases, the J end lost 0 bases, and 9 bases lay between the germline ends.

This chain connects TRBV2 to TRBJ1-1; TRBD1 agrees at 10 bases. The length of the CDR3 is 14 residues. Germline V gene lookup returns CDR1 SNHLY and CDR2 FYNNEI. V lost 8 bases, J lost 3 bases, and 6 bases stayed unmatched. As DNA, the CDR3 is TGTGCCAGCCCGGGACAGGGGATCTACACTGAAGCTTTCTTT. Its translation: CASPGQGIYTEAFF. Variable domain in full (rest from reference TRBV2 and TRBJ1-1): EPEVTQTPSHQVTQMGQEVILRCVPISNHLYFYWYRQILGQKVEFLVSFYNNEISEKSEIFDDQFSVERPDGSNFTLKIRSTKLEDSAMYFCASPGQGIYTEAFFGQGTRLTVV.

As DNA, the CDR3 is TGTGCCAGCAGCTCGCAGGGTGACTATGGCTACACCTTC. Amino acid sequence: CASSSQGDYGYTF. This chain uses TRBV13 with TRBJ1-2; tentatively, D is TRBD1 (5 bases). V was clipped by 4 bases and J by 3 bases, with 9 bases between them. Germline V CDR1 and CDR2: PRHDT, FYEKMQ (reference sequence). This CDR3 is 13 amino acids long.

The J gene is TRBJ1-2, the V gene TRBV28, with D perhaps matching TRBD1 (5 bases). The ends were cut back, 5 bases at V and 11 bases at J, with 18 bases in the middle. The CDR3 is 13 amino acids. Germline CDR1 and CDR2: MDHEN and SYDVKM. CDR3 protein: CASSTLVGGRYTF. DNA of the CDR3: TGTGCCAGCAGTACCCTCGTCGGGGGGAGGTACACCTTC.

The chain uses TRBV6-6 and TRBJ1-1, with a possible D match to TRBD1 (5 bases). V was clipped by 5 bases and J by 6 bases, with 13 bases between them. The CDR3 is made up of 13 amino acids. Germline V gene sequence: CDR1 MNHNY, CDR2 SVGAGI (reference sequence). For the CDR3, the DNA is TGTGCCAGCAGTCTTCAGGGTGGTCCTGAAGCTTTCTTT. This codes for CASSLQGGPEAFF.

The genes are TRBV11-2 and TRBJ2-1; TRBD1 might be the D (6 bases). Germline CDR1 SGHAT, CDR2 FQNNGV. Trimming removed 0 bases at V and 0 bases at J, with 18 bases between. This CDR3 comprises 19 residues. CDR3 region: CASSLDSRDNRNSYNEQFF. CDR3 DNA sequence: TGTGCCAGCAGCTTAGACTCTCGGGACAACCGAAACTCCTACAATGAGCAGTTCTTC. Drawing the rest from reference TRBV11-2 and TRBJ2-1, the complete variable domain is EAGVAQSPRYKIIEKRQSVAFWCNPISGHATLYWYQQILGQGPKLLIQFQNNGVVDDSQLPKDRFSAERLKGVDSTLKIQPAKLEDSAVYLCASSLDSRDNRNSYNEQFFGPGTRLTVL.

V and J are TRBV28 and TRBJ1-2, with 7 bases matching TRBD1. The germline V gene has CDR1 MDHEN and CDR2 SYDVKM. V gave up 1 base and J gave up 8 bases; unmatched junction bases: 13. The CDR3 sequence is 16 residues long. Here the CDR3 reads CASSLSEGAQSEGYTF. For the CDR3, the DNA is TGTGCCAGCAGTTTATCGGAGGGGGCGCAGTCGGAGGGCTACACCTTC.

The genes are TRBV6-1 and TRBJ2-7; D remains ambiguous. The CDR3 has 15 residues. Germline CDR1 and CDR2: MNHNS and SASEGT. The V end lost 1 base, the J end lost 2 bases, and 12 bases lay between the germline ends. The CDR3 nucleotides are TGTGCCAGCAGTGAAGTCCCCCGGTCGGCCTACGAGCAGTACTTC. Its translation is CASSEVPRSAYEQYF.

The chain employs TRBV7-2 and TRBJ2-1, with TRBD2 identical over 12 bases. CDR1 SGHTA and CDR2 FQGNSA come from the germline V gene. The CDR3 length is 15 residues. Losses at the gene ends were 1 base for V and 11 bases for J; bases not matched to a gene: 6. The CDR3 region is CASSLGLAGGPKQFF. CDR3 DNA sequence: TGTGCCAGCAGCTTAGGGCTAGCGGGAGGGCCGAAGCAGTTCTTC.

The V and J genes are TRBV15 and TRBJ2-7; D is perhaps TRBD1 (5 bases). CDR1 and CDR2 from the germline V gene are LNHNV and YYDKDF (reference sequence). V was shortened by 2 bases and J by 3 bases, with 8 bases between the two germline ends. This CDR3 is built from 13 residues. CDR3 coding DNA: TGTGCCACCAGCAGACAAGACAGCTACGAGCAGTACTTC. Its translation is CATSRQDSYEQYF.

V gene TRBV4-2 combines with J gene TRBJ2-3; TRBD2 is a possible D gene (5 bases). Germline V gene lookup returns CDR1 LGHNA and CDR2 YNFKEQ. There are 14 residues in the CDR3. Trimming removed 0 bases from V and 9 bases from J, with 13 bases in between. This CDR3 reads CASSQESGLYTQYF. The CDR3 DNA sequence: TGTGCCAGCAGCCAAGAATCGGGGTTATACACGCAGTATTTT.

This clone has only a few counts. This rearrangement joins TRBV18 to TRBJ1-3; D ambiguous. Deletions cut 3 bases from V and 3 bases from J, with 9 bases between. CDR1 and CDR2 from the germline V gene are KGHSH and LQKENI. The CDR3 runs to 14 residues. The DNA of the CDR3 is TGTGCCAGCTCACCCGACAAATTTGGAAACACCATATATTTT. Its protein is CASSPDKFGNTIYF. Together with reference TRBV18 and TRBJ1-3, the CDR3 gives the full variable domain: NAGVMQNPRHLVRRRGQEARLRCSPMKGHSHVYWYRQLPEEGLKFMVYLQKENIIDESGMPKERFSAEFPKEGPSILRIQQVVRGDSAAYFCASSPDKFGNTIYFGEGSWLTVV.

The genes are TRBV11-2 and TRBJ2-7; D uncertain. V lost 0 bases, J lost 3 bases, and 6 bases lay in between. The CDR3 has 13 residues. The germline gives CDR1 SGHAT, CDR2 FQNNGV. CDR3: CASSLDRVYEQYF. In DNA form, the CDR3 reads TGTGCCAGCAGCTTAGATCGAGTCTACGAGCAGTACTTC. Combining the CDR3 with reference TRBV11-2 and TRBJ2-7 gives the whole variable domain EAGVAQSPRYKIIEKRQSVAFWCNPISGHATLYWYQQILGQGPKLLIQFQNNGVVDDSQLPKDRFSAERLKGVDSTLKIQPAKLEDSAVYLCASSLDRVYEQYFGPGTRLTVT.

The chain couples TRBV7-3 to TRBJ1-1, with D possibly TRBD1 on 6 matching bases. The CDR3 contains 14 residues. Germline CDR1 SGHTA, CDR2 FQGTGA. The ends were cut back, 6 bases at V and 4 bases at J, with 15 bases in the middle. The CDR3 DNA is TGTGCCAGCAGTTTACAGGGAGTAGGCACTGAAGCTTTCTTT. Amino acid sequence: CASSLQGVGTEAFF. The variable domain in full, completed from reference TRBV7-3 and TRBJ1-1, reads GAGVSQTPSNKVTEKGKYVELRCDPISGHTALYWYRQSLGQGPEFLIYFQGTGAADDSGLPNDRFFAVRPEGSVSTLKIQRTERGDSAVYLCASSLQGVGTEAFFGQGTRLTVV.

V usage is TRBV15 and J usage is TRBJ2-1; 7 positions match TRBD1. V shed 3 bases, J shed 4 bases, and the junction held 6 bases outside the gene matches. CDR1 and CDR2 from the germline V gene are LNHNV and YYDKDF (reference sequence). The CDR3 loop spans 15 amino acids. The chain's CDR3 is CATSRGTAIYNEQFF. The CDR3 nucleotides read TGTGCCACCAGCAGGGGGACAGCGATATACAATGAGCAGTTCTTC.

CDR3 amino acids: CASSPGGLAATDTQYF. In DNA form, the CDR3 reads TGTGCCAGCTCACCAGGAGGACTAGCGGCCACAGATACGCAGTATTTT. The chain links TRBV18 to TRBJ2-3; 10 positions agree with TRBD2. This CDR3 is built from 16 residues. Germline V gene data show CDR1 as KGHSH and CDR2 as LQKENI. The J segment lost 2 bases and the V segment lost 2 bases, leaving 4 bases of the junction unmatched.

CDR3 DNA sequence: TGTGCCAGCACCACGGCCCAGGGAGCTAACTATGGCTACACCTTC. It codes for CASTTAQGANYGYTF. The gene calls are TRBV6-6 and TRBJ1-2; TRBD1 might be the D (5 bases). There are 15 residues in the CDR3. CDR1 is MNHNY, CDR2 SVGAGI, per germline (reference sequence). Deletions cut 7 bases from V and 0 bases from J, with 15 bases between.

This clone has only a few counts. This chain connects TRBV6-4 to TRBJ2-7, with 8 bases matching TRBD2. V dropped 10 bases and J dropped 2; count of bases not matched to a gene: 16. CDR1 and CDR2 from the germline V gene are MRHNA and SNTAGT. CDR3 size: 16 residues. In DNA, the CDR3 is TGTGCCATCACCCTTACCGGACTAGCTTTTACCTACGAGCAGTACTTC. This translates into CAITLTGLAFTYEQYF.

This clone came up a few times. The chain carries TRBV2 and TRBJ2-1; D perhaps matches TRBD2 (5 bases). Trimming left V 6 bases short and J 4 bases short, with 16 bases between. In germline, CDR1 is SNHLY, CDR2 FYNNEI. This CDR3 is built from 15 residues. The chain's CDR3 is CASRASYRNYNEQFF. In nucleotides, the CDR3 is TGTGCCAGCAGGGCTAGCTACCGTAATTACAATGAGCAGTTCTTC.

The V and J genes are TRBV7-9 and TRBJ2-1; TRBD2 might be the D (6 bases). Germline lookup yields CDR1 SEHNR and CDR2 FQNEAQ (reference sequence). CDR3 length equals 14 residues. Trimming took 0 bases from V and 8 from J, leaving 11 bases between them. CDR3 nucleotide sequence: TGTGCCAGCAGCTTAGCAGTGACTAGATATGAGCAGTTCTTC. It is translated as CASSLAVTRYEQFF.

As DNA, the CDR3 is TGCGCCAGCAGCCCGGGGGGCACCAATCAGCCCCAGCATTTT. It specifies CASSPGGTNQPQHF. The rearrangement joins TRBV5-1 to TRBJ1-5; perhaps TRBD1 as D (6 bases). Germline V gene data show CDR1 as SGHRS and CDR2 as YFSETQ. The ends were cut back, 4 bases at V and 3 bases at J, with 11 bases in the middle. The length of the CDR3 is 14 residues.

This chain joins TRBV5-6 and TRBJ2-7, with D possibly matching TRBD1 (6 bases). This CDR3 spans 13 amino acids. Per the germline V gene, CDR1 is SGHDT and CDR2 is YYEEEE. V lost 6 bases, J lost 1 base, and 11 bases lay in between. CDR3 region: CASNLGTSYEQYF. Here the CDR3 DNA reads TGTGCCAGCAACCTAGGGACATCCTACGAGCAGTACTTC.

A few counts support this clone. The rearrangement joins TRBV4-1 to TRBJ1-5; 9 bases align to TRBD1. The CDR3 contains 17 residues. The germline V gene has CDR1 MGHRA and CDR2 YSYEKL. V was clipped by 0 bases and J by 1 base; unmatched bases: 4. The CDR3 region is CASSQEGQGRSNQPQHF. The CDR3 region has the DNA TGCGCCAGCAGCCAAGAGGGACAGGGAAGAAGCAATCAGCCCCAGCATTTT.